The clone carrying this T cell receptor beta chain was seen at least ten times. These data are taken from a study of T cells of healthy individuals. TCRdb reanalysed the 5' RACE reads using MiXCR and keeps one entry per CDR3 protein. The sample lists approximately 50,000 distinct CDR3 sequences; approximately 15% were seen once. The length of the CDR3 is 16 residues. The germline V and J ends were trimmed by 7 bases and 0 bases, with 21 bases remaining between them. Germline CDR1 reads GTSNPN; CDR2 reads SVGIG (reference sequence). This TCR came from a human donor in good health. V usage is TRBV30 and J usage is TRBJ1-1; D possibly corresponds to TRBD1 (6 bases). Here the CDR3 DNA reads TGTGCCTCCACTGATTCCCCAGGGGCAATGAACACTGAAGCTTTCTTT. Amino acid sequence: CASTDSPGAMNTEAFF.